One sample yielded the 22 T cell receptor beta chains listed below, sequenced in a study of blood T cell repertoires in COVID-19. Data came from immunoSEQ multiplex PCR; TCRdb stores just in-frame clones and leaves some out. The profile covers approximately 250,000 clones, with around nine tenths appearing a single time and about 8.8% taken by the ten largest. Sequenced input: peripheral blood. These receptors all come from a man aged 35 to 55 with active or convalescent COVID-19.

The chain recombines TRBV3-1 (or the pseudogene TRBV3-2) with TRBJ1-2; tentatively, D is TRBD1 (5 bases). Trimming pared 0 bases from V and 2 bases from J, leaving 13 bases between. Germline CDR1 and CDR2: LGHDT and YNNKEL (reference sequence). This CDR3 has 16 residues. Here the CDR3 reads CASSQEGESPNYGYTF. CDR3 in DNA: TGTGCCAGCAGCCAAGAAGGGGAAAGTCCCAACTATGGCTACACCTTC.

The rearrangement links TRBV29-1 to TRBJ2-2; D is perhaps TRBD1 (5 bases). Looked up from germline, CDR1 is SQVTM and CDR2 is ANQGSEA. The CDR3 length is 13 residues. Trimming removed 5 bases at V and 9 bases at J, with 16 bases between. Here the CDR3 reads CSVTDSRSRELFF. Here the CDR3 DNA reads TGCAGCGTTACAGACAGCAGAAGCAGGGAGCTGTTTTTT.

In this sample, this clone turned up once. The genes are TRBV11-2 and TRBJ2-2; 7 bases line up with TRBD2. Trimming took 2 bases from V and 2 from J; bases not matched to a gene: 5. Per the germline V gene, CDR1 is SGHAT and CDR2 is FQNNGV. The CDR3 is 16 amino acids. For the CDR3, the DNA is TGTGCCAGCAGCTTACCGGCTAGCGGAAACACCGGGGAGCTGTTTTTT. Translation gives CASSLPASGNTGELFF.

The chain has TRBV6-6 and TRBJ1-1; a possible D gene is TRBD1 (6 bases). V was trimmed by 6 bases and J by 3 bases, leaving 17 bases between them. In germline, CDR1 is MNHNY, CDR2 SVGAGI (reference sequence). The CDR3 has 15 amino acids. CDR3 sequence reads: CASSRPGDGDTEAFF. In DNA, the CDR3 is TGTGCCAGCAGCCGACCAGGGGACGGGGACACTGAAGCTTTCTTT.

This clone was counted between two and nine times. V gene TRBV5-4 combines with J gene TRBJ2-1; TRBD1 is a possible D gene (5 bases). Trimming stripped 7 bases from V and 5 bases from J, with 10 bases between. Per the germline V gene, CDR1 is SGHNT and CDR2 is YYREEE (reference sequence). This CDR3 region has 12 residues. For the CDR3, the DNA is TGTGCCAGCGGGGCAGGTAACAATGAGCAGTTCTTC. Translation gives CASGAGNNEQFF. Full variable domain (rest looked up from reference TRBV5-4 and TRBJ2-1): ETGVTQSPTHLIKTRGQQVTLRCSSQSGHNTVSWYQQALGQGPQFIFQYYREEENGRGNFPPRFSGLQFPNYSSELNVNALELDDSALYLCASGAGNNEQFFGPGTRLTVL.

J is TRBJ2-2 and V is TRBV7-3; D call uncertain. The CDR3 has 14 residues. Germline lookup yields CDR1 SGHTA and CDR2 FQGTGA. Trimming took off 0 bases at V and 6 bases at J, with 8 bases between the two ends. DNA for the CDR3: TGTGCCAGCAGCTTAACGACAAGTCCCGGGGAGCTGTTTTTT. Translation gives CASSLTTSPGELFF.

A few counts support this clone. The rearrangement links TRBV5-4 to TRBJ2-1; 9 bases align to TRBD1. CDR1 SGHNT and CDR2 YYREEE come from the germline V gene (reference sequence). V lost 5 bases, J lost 3 bases, and 6 bases stayed unmatched. CDR3 size: 15 residues. The CDR3 loop is CASRRTGEGYNEQFF. The CDR3, as DNA: TGTGCCAGCAGGCGGACAGGGGAGGGCTACAATGAGCAGTTCTTC.

The V call is TRBV16, the J call TRBJ2-7, with D maybe TRBD1 (6 bases). Trimming removed 4 bases from V and 1 base from J, with 14 bases in between. Germline V gives CDR1 KGHSY, CDR2 FQNENV. This CDR3 has 15 amino acids. CDR3 amino acids: CASSPRGGNSYEQYF. CDR3 in DNA: TGTGCCAGCAGCCCTCGAGGGGGAAATTCCTACGAGCAGTACTTC.

The rearrangement links TRBV7-9 to TRBJ2-1; weak D call: TRBD2 (6 bases). The CDR3 spans 14 residues. Germline V gives CDR1 SEHNR, CDR2 FQNEAQ (reference sequence). V was pared by 7 bases and J by 7 bases, with 17 bases between. This CDR3 is CASTRLEGGNEQFF. CDR3 bases: TGTGCCAGCACCCGACTAGAAGGAGGGAATGAGCAGTTCTTC.

The V call is TRBV30, the J call TRBJ1-1; D is unresolved. The CDR3 sequence is 13 residues long. Germline loops: CDR1 GTSNPN, CDR2 SVGIG (reference sequence). V was trimmed by 1 base and J by 0 bases, leaving 6 bases between them. Written as DNA, the CDR3 is TGTGCCTGGAGTGAGAGTATGAACACTGAAGCTTTCTTT. It yields the protein CAWSESMNTEAFF.

V gene TRBV19 combines with J gene TRBJ1-6, with D possibly being TRBD1 (6 bases). Trimming cost V 2 bases and J 5 bases, with 19 bases left between them. From germline, CDR1 is LNHDA and CDR2 SQIVND (reference sequence). There are 18 residues in the CDR3. This CDR3 reads CASSIQVGGAKNNSPLHF. The DNA of the CDR3 is TGTGCCAGTAGTATACAGGTAGGGGGGGCGAAGAATAATTCACCCCTCCACTTT.

This chain connects TRBV18 to TRBJ1-4; D possibly corresponds to TRBD1 (5 bases). Germline V CDR1 and CDR2: KGHSH, LQKENI. This CDR3 has 13 residues. V lost 0 bases, J lost 11 bases, and 10 bases lay in between. Here the CDR3 DNA reads TGTGCCAGCTCACCACCGGGGGGAGGCAAACTGTTTTTT. This codes for CASSPPGGGKLFF. The variable domain in full, with the rest retrieved from reference TRBV18 and TRBJ1-4, is NAGVMQNPRHLVRRRGQEARLRCSPMKGHSHVYWYRQLPEEGLKFMVYLQKENIIDESGMPKERFSAEFPKEGPSILRIQQVVRGDSAAYFCASSPPGGGKLFFGSGTQLSVL.

The sample holds one count of this clone. The rearrangement joins TRBV11-3 to TRBJ1-3, with TRBD1 as a possible D gene (6 bases). Between the trimmed V and J ends, which lost 5 bases and 4 bases, there was a span of 15 bases. The CDR3 is 15 residues long. The germline V gene encodes CDR1 SGHNT and CDR2 YENEEA. The CDR3: CASSHTRGAGNTIYF. The CDR3 DNA reads as TGTGCCAGCAGCCATACCAGGGGCGCAGGAAACACCATATATTTT.

This clone was recorded only once. The chain links TRBV6-5 to TRBJ2-1; tentative D call: TRBD2 (5 bases). The germline gives CDR1 MNHEY, CDR2 SVGAGI. V was clipped by 2 bases and J by 8 bases, with 19 bases between them. The CDR3 contains 16 residues. The CDR3 DNA follows: TGTGCCAGCAGTTACGGGTCGGCCTCCACCGGGGATGAGCAGTTCTTC. As protein: CASSYGSASTGDEQFF.

This chain connects TRBV2 to TRBJ2-5, with D possibly matching TRBD1 (5 bases). The CDR3 has 16 amino acids. Germline V gene lookup returns CDR1 SNHLY and CDR2 FYNNEI. Trimming pared 1 base from V and 5 bases from J, leaving 17 bases between. DNA of the CDR3: TGTGCCAGCAGTGAAGTGGGAACAGGCGTTTGGGAGACCCAGTACTTC. Its translation is CASSEVGTGVWETQYF.

In its sample, this clone was seen a few times. The rearrangement links TRBV5-1 to TRBJ1-1; 9 nucleotides agree with TRBD1. The CDR3 is 15 amino acids. J lost 4 bases, V lost 0 bases, and 4 bases had no gene match. Germline V gives CDR1 SGHRS, CDR2 YFSETQ. CDR3 DNA: TGCGCCAGCAGCTTGGGACAGGGGGGTGCCACTGAAGCTTTCTTT. This gives the protein CASSLGQGGATEAFF.

The genes are TRBV5-6 and TRBJ2-5, with D maybe TRBD1 (5 bases). This CDR3 comprises 14 residues. Trimming removed 0 bases from V and 4 bases from J, with 10 bases in between. From germline, CDR1 is SGHDT and CDR2 YYEEEE. In DNA form, the CDR3 reads TGTGCCAGCAGCTTGGCAGGGTACGGAGAGACCCAGTACTTC. Protein: CASSLAGYGETQYF.

This clone came up a few times. The V and J genes are TRBV28 and TRBJ1-2; TRBD1 agrees at 9 bases. With V trimmed by 8 bases and J by 8 bases, 9 bases remained unmatched. The CDR3 has 13 residues. CDR1 and CDR2 (germline): MDHEN, SYDVKM. The DNA of the CDR3 is TGTGCCAGCCTCAAAGGACAGGGGACCGGCTACACCTTC. The encoded protein is CASLKGQGTGYTF.

This rearrangement joins TRBV15 to TRBJ1-5; D not resolved. The CDR3 spans 15 residues. V lost 1 base, J lost 0 bases, and 7 bases lay in between. Germline-derived CDR1 and CDR2 are LNHNV and YYDKDF (reference sequence). CDR3 sequence (DNA): TGTGCCACCAGCAGAGCCCGGAGTAGCAATCAGCCCCAGCATTTT. This sequence encodes CATSRARSSNQPQHF.

This clone has just one count. The chain combines TRBV7-8 with TRBJ2-3; 9 nucleotides line up with TRBD1. The CDR3 has 14 amino acids. The J segment lost 5 bases and the V segment lost 6 bases, leaving 6 bases of the junction unmatched. Looked up from germline, CDR1 is SGHVS and CDR2 is FQNEAQ. The CDR3, as DNA: TGTGCCAGCAGTCGAACAGGGGGCTTAGATACGCAGTATTTT. It translates to CASSRTGGLDTQYF.

The V and J genes are TRBV6-1 and TRBJ2-2; perhaps TRBD1 as D (6 bases). The germline V gene has CDR1 MNHNS and CDR2 SASEGT. This CDR3 region has 14 residues. The V and J ends lost 3 bases and 7 bases respectively, with 12 bases between them. Here the CDR3 reads CASSDRGAYGELFF. In DNA form, the CDR3 reads TGTGCCAGCAGTGACAGGGGAGCATACGGGGAGCTGTTTTTT.

The chain links TRBV5-1 to TRBJ2-6, with a possible D match to TRBD2 (5 bases). The length of the CDR3 is 14 residues. V was shortened by 8 bases and J by 4 bases, with 13 bases between the two germline ends. Germline V gene data show CDR1 as SGHRS and CDR2 as YFSETQ. The CDR3 loop is CASAGGTGANVLTF. In DNA form, the CDR3 reads TGCGCCAGTGCGGGTGGAACGGGGGCCAACGTCCTGACTTTC.